These T cell receptor beta chains were read from a single sample in a study of T cell responses to AZD1222 COVID-19 vaccine. Sequenced by immunoSEQ multiplex PCR; TCRdb stores in-frame clones only, minus some. The table includes 120,000 or so clones, around 87% detected once. The sequencing here drew on peripheral blood, taken on day 0 of AZD1222 vaccination. The receptors were gathered from an adult in good health. Each CDR3 is given with its conserved first and last residue. D genes are given only for firm matches. Size is omitted from some rows. Given values are once, few, many or a class for expanded clones.

J: TRBJ1-3
D: .
V: TRBV2
size: .
CDR3: CASSTRDTASGNTIYF
DNA: TGTGCCAGCAGCACCCGGGACACGGCCTCTGGAAACACCATATATTTT

J: TRBJ1-1
D: .
V: TRBV30
size: .
CDR3: CAWGADTPEAFF
DNA: TGTGCCTGGGGAGCTGACACCCCTGAAGCTTTCTTT

J: TRBJ2-7
D: TRBD2
V: TRBV5-1
size: .
CDR3: CASSEGGGGSYEQYF
DNA: TGCGCCAGCAGCGAGGGAGGCGGGGGGAGTTACGAGCAGTACTTC

J: TRBJ1-2
D: .
V: TRBV5-1
size: .
CDR3: CASSPVVGQGGYGYTF
DNA: TGCGCCAGCAGCCCCGTTGTGGGGCAGGGAGGCTATGGCTACACCTTC

J: TRBJ1-2
D: .
V: TRBV27
size: .
CDR3: CASSLSPDRRNGYTF
DNA: TGTGCCAGCAGTTTATCACCGGACAGAAGAAATGGCTACACCTTC

J: TRBJ1-2
D: TRBD1
V: TRBV5-8
size: .
CDR3: CASSYERDRASGYGYTF
DNA: TGTGCCAGCAGCTACGAAAGGGACAGGGCAAGCGGCTATGGCTACACCTTC

J: TRBJ2-1
D: .
V: TRBV5-1
size: .
CDR3: CASSLGGVLEQFF
DNA: TGCGCCAGCAGCTTGGGTGGGGTATTAGAGCAGTTCTTC

J: TRBJ2-5
D: TRBD2
V: TRBV5-6
size: .
CDR3: CASSLLAGNSETQYF
DNA: TGTGCCAGCAGCTTACTAGCGGGTAACTCAGAGACCCAGTACTTC

J: TRBJ2-1
D: .
V: TRBV13
size: .
CDR3: CASSPGKAINEQFF
DNA: TGTGCCAGCAGCCCCGGGAAGGCCATCAATGAGCAGTTCTTC

J: TRBJ2-5
D: .
V: TRBV7-2
size: .
CDR3: CASRILGGAQTQYF
DNA: TGTGCCAGCCGGATACTCGGGGGCGCGCAGACCCAGTACTTC

J: TRBJ1-2
D: TRBD1
V: TRBV28
size: .
CDR3: CASSPAGTVYGYTF
DNA: TGTGCCAGCAGCCCCGCGGGGACAGTATATGGCTACACCTTC

J: TRBJ1-1
D: .
V: TRBV28
size: .
CDR3: CASSLGAGGEAFF
DNA: TGTGCCAGCAGTTTGGGAGCGGGGGGTGAAGCTTTCTTT

J: TRBJ1-2
D: .
V: TRBV5-1
size: .
CDR3: CASTTWVGQTFPPYGYTF
DNA: TGCGCCAGCACCACTTGGGTCGGACAGACGTTCCCCCCGTATGGCTACACCTTC

J: TRBJ2-7
D: TRBD1
V: TRBV5-6
size: .
CDR3: CASSLYRGVSYEQYF
DNA: TGTGCCAGCAGCTTGTACAGGGGGGTTTCCTACGAGCAGTACTTC

J: TRBJ1-2
D: .
V: TRBV27
size: .
CDR3: CASSTIRGSLYGYTF
DNA: TGTGCCAGCAGTACGATTCGGGGGTCCCTATATGGCTACACCTTC

J: TRBJ2-5
D: TRBD2
V: TRBV30
size: .
CDR3: CACPGGPEETQYF
DNA: TGTGCCTGCCCGGGGGGGCCCGAGGAGACCCAGTACTTC

J: TRBJ2-7
D: .
V: TRBV28
size: .
CDR3: CASSLVGRGRYEQYF
DNA: TGTGCCAGCAGTTTGGTGGGGCGTGGACGATACGAGCAGTACTTC

J: TRBJ2-4
D: .
V: TRBV9
size: .
CDR3: CASSSRTVDIQYF
DNA: TGTGCCAGCAGCTCGCGGACGGTGGATATTCAGTACTTC

J: TRBJ2-7
D: .
V: TRBV6-2/TRBV6-3
size: .
CDR3: CASSRSDEQYF
DNA: TGTGCCAGCAGCCGCAGTGACGAGCAGTACTTC

J: TRBJ1-5
D: .
V: TRBV5-4
size: once
CDR3: CASSLFQPQHF
DNA: TGTGCCAGCAGCTTGTTTCAGCCCCAGCATTTT

J: TRBJ1-3
D: TRBD1
V: TRBV2
size: .
CDR3: CASSGGTGSRNTIYF
DNA: TGTGCCAGCAGTGGCGGGACAGGGAGTAGAAACACCATATATTTT

J: TRBJ1-1
D: TRBD1
V: TRBV7-8
size: .
CDR3: CASSLEDRVETEAFF
DNA: TGTGCCAGCAGCTTAGAGGACAGGGTGGAGACTGAAGCTTTCTTT

J: TRBJ2-3
D: .
V: TRBV6-5
size: once
CDR3: CASSYSKIDTQYF
DNA: TGTGCCAGCAGTTACTCGAAAATAGATACGCAGTATTTT

J: TRBJ1-1
D: TRBD1
V: TRBV28
size: .
CDR3: CASSSGQGGTEAFF
DNA: TGTGCCAGCAGTTCTGGACAGGGTGGGACTGAAGCTTTCTTT

J: TRBJ2-7
D: .
V: TRBV28
size: few
CDR3: CASSLRAVRLSVRGGPDLHEQYF
DNA: TGTGCCAGCAGTTTAAGGGCTGTAAGACTGTCGGTAAGAGGGGGACCGGACCTCCACGAGCAGTACTTC

J: TRBJ2-5
D: TRBD1
V: TRBV7-9
size: once
CDR3: CASSLAHRGETQYF
DNA: TGTGCCAGCAGCTTAGCCCACAGGGGTGAGACCCAGTACTTC

J: TRBJ2-6
D: .
V: TRBV3-1/TRBV3-2
size: .
CDR3: CASSQDRWQSFLSGANVLTF
DNA: TGTGCCAGCAGCCAAGATCGGTGGCAGTCCTTTCTCTCTGGGGCCAACGTCCTGACTTTC

J: TRBJ1-2
D: TRBD1
V: TRBV4-2
size: .
CDR3: CASSQDGTGGNYGYTF
DNA: TGTGCCAGCAGCCAAGACGGGACAGGGGGGAACTATGGCTACACCTTC

J: TRBJ2-7
D: TRBD1
V: TRBV19
size: .
CDR3: CASSGQGATSYEQYF
DNA: TGTGCCAGTAGTGGACAGGGGGCTACCTCCTACGAGCAGTACTTC

J: TRBJ2-1
D: .
V: TRBV27
size: .
CDR3: CASSLRGSWEQFF
DNA: TGTGCCAGCAGTTTGCGGGGTTCGTGGGAGCAGTTCTTC

J: TRBJ1-2
D: .
V: TRBV6-5
size: .
CDR3: CASVDRPTNYGYTF
DNA: TGTGCCAGTGTAGACAGGCCAACTAACTATGGCTACACCTTC

J: TRBJ1-4
D: .
V: TRBV4-2
size: .
CDR3: CASSHQGSEKLFF
DNA: TGTGCCAGCAGCCACCAGGGGAGTGAAAAACTGTTTTTT

J: TRBJ2-3
D: TRBD2
V: TRBV29-1
size: .
CDR3: CSVQLAGRAPSPTDTQYF
DNA: TGCAGCGTGCAACTAGCGGGGCGGGCCCCCTCTCCCACAGATACGCAGTATTTT

J: TRBJ1-5
D: TRBD1
V: TRBV19
size: .
CDR3: CASPGQVIPGRNQPQHF
DNA: TGTGCCAGCCCGGGACAGGTAATCCCCGGCCGCAATCAGCCCCAGCATTTT

J: TRBJ2-3
D: .
V: TRBV7-3
size: .
CDR3: CASSPGAGWADTQYF
DNA: TGTGCCAGCAGTCCGGGGGCGGGTTGGGCAGATACGCAGTATTTT

J: TRBJ2-5
D: .
V: TRBV7-2
size: .
CDR3: CASSLAIEMGTQYF
DNA: TGTGCCAGCAGCTTAGCAATAGAGATGGGGACCCAGTACTTC

J: TRBJ2-5
D: TRBD2
V: TRBV7-2
size: .
CDR3: CASSLGLAGGEETQYF
DNA: TGTGCCAGCAGCTTGGGACTAGCGGGAGGGGAAGAGACCCAGTACTTC